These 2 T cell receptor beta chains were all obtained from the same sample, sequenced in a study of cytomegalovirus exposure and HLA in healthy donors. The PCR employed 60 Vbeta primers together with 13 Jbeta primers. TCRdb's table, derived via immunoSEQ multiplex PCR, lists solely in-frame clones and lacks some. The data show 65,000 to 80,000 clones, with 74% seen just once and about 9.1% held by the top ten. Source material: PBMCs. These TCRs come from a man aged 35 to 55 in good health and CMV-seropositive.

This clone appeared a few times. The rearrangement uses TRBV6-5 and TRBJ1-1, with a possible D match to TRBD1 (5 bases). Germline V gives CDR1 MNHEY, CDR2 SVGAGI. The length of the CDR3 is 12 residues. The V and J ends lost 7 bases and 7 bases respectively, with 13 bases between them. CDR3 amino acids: CASTDGHGEAFF. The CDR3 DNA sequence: TGTGCCAGCACCGATGGACACGGTGAAGCTTTCTTT.

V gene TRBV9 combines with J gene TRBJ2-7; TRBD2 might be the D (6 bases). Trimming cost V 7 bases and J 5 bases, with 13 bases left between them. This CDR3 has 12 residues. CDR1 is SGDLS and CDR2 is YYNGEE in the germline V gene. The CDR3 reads CASATRGNEQYF. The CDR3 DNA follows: TGTGCCAGCGCAACCCGGGGGAACGAGCAGTACTTC.